Presented here are 18 T cell receptor beta chains from one specimen sequenced in a study of blood T cell repertoires in COVID-19. Only in-frame clones appear in the TCRdb table, and some are missing; sequencing was by immunoSEQ multiplex PCR. In the table there are about 52,000 clones, around 92% of which are singletons. What was sequenced was peripheral blood. Every receptor here comes from a man of 80 years or more with active or convalescent COVID-19.

V usage is TRBV10-2 and J usage is TRBJ2-7, with D possibly TRBD1 on 6 matching bases. The V end was cut by 2 bases, the J end by 2 bases, with 10 bases between. This CDR3 contains 14 residues. Germline CDR1 WSHSY, CDR2 SAAADI. This chain's CDR3 is CASSETGLAYEQYF. The CDR3, as DNA: TGCGCCAGCAGTGAGACAGGGCTAGCCTACGAGCAGTACTTC.

This chain connects TRBV19 to TRBJ1-1; 10 nucleotides line up with TRBD1. Germline CDR1 is LNHDA and CDR2 is SQIVND (reference sequence). The trim removed 4 bases at V and 11 bases at J, leaving 16 bases unmatched. The CDR3 is 16 residues long. CDR3 DNA sequence: TGTGCCAGTAGTACCCGACAGGGGGCCTATTTAGAACATGCTTTCTTT. Protein: CASSTRQGAYLEHAFF.

The gene calls are TRBV6-4 and TRBJ2-1; 7 nucleotides agree with TRBD1. CDR1 is MRHNA, CDR2 SNTAGT, per germline. The CDR3 length is 14 residues. Germline trimming cut 6 bases from V and 6 bases from J; bases unmatched to any gene: 8. The chain's CDR3 is CASSDREGSNEQFF. The CDR3 bases are TGTGCCAGCAGCGACAGGGAAGGGAGCAATGAGCAGTTCTTC.

The chain combines TRBV6-2 or TRBV6-3 with TRBJ2-5; 12 bases are shared with TRBD2. The CDR3 contains 16 residues. Germline CDR1 and CDR2: MNHEY and SVGEGT. Trimming took 5 bases from V and 4 from J; bases not matched to a gene: 8. In DNA form, the CDR3 reads TGTGCCAGCAGTCGTCAACTAGCGGGAGGTCGAGAGACCCAGTACTTC. This gives the protein CASSRQLAGGRETQYF.

J is TRBJ1-1 and V is TRBV30; D remains ambiguous. The CDR3 contains 13 residues. Germline V lookup: CDR1 GTSNPN, CDR2 SVGIG (reference sequence). V was trimmed by 5 bases and J by 0 bases, leaving 10 bases between them. In DNA, the CDR3 is TGTGCCTGGGACGGTCGCATGAACACTGAAGCTTTCTTT. Its protein product is CAWDGRMNTEAFF.

The CDR3 DNA sequence: TGTGCCAGCAGTCCCGACAGGCTAATCTATGGCTACACCTTC. As protein: CASSPDRLIYGYTF. The V call is TRBV27, the J call TRBJ1-2; perhaps TRBD1 as D (6 bases). The CDR3 consists of 14 residues. Germline V lookup: CDR1 MNHEY, CDR2 SMNVEV (reference sequence). V was trimmed by 5 bases and J by 4 bases, leaving 14 bases between them.

V usage is TRBV20-1 and J usage is TRBJ1-4; 7 bases map to TRBD1. CDR1 DFQATT and CDR2 SNEGSKA come from the germline V gene (reference sequence). V lost 3 bases, J lost 8 bases, and 3 bases stayed unmatched. The CDR3 covers 12 residues. The CDR3 DNA reads as TGCAGTGCTAGTACAGGGGAGGAAAAACTGTTTTTT. Protein product: CSASTGEEKLFF.

A few counts support this clone. The chain is built from TRBV28 and TRBJ1-2, with a weak D call TRBD1 (5 bases). The CDR3 sequence is 12 residues long. With 4 bases removed from V and 6 bases from J, the gap between germline ends came to 9 bases. Germline CDR1 reads MDHEN; CDR2 reads SYDVKM. The DNA for the CDR3 is TGTGCCAGCAGTTCAGGGATTAATGGCTACACCTTC. Its translation: CASSSGINGYTF.

The V and J genes are TRBV4-1 and TRBJ2-7; 9 bases fit TRBD2. V dropped 0 bases and J dropped 2; count of bases not matched to a gene: 5. The length of the CDR3 is 16 residues. In germline, CDR1 is MGHRA, CDR2 YSYEKL. The CDR3 spells CASSQDLAGGTYEQYF. The CDR3 DNA reads as TGCGCCAGCAGCCAAGACCTTGCGGGGGGGACCTACGAGCAGTACTTC.

V and J are TRBV6-5 and TRBJ1-5; possible D gene TRBD1, 5 bases. Per germline, CDR1 MNHEY and CDR2 SVGAGI. The CDR3 contains 12 residues. Trimming shortened V by 7 bases and J by 11 bases, and 15 bases separated the two germline ends. In DNA, the CDR3 is TGTGCCAGCAAATTTCTTGGGGGGTCCCAGCATTTT. It specifies CASKFLGGSQHF.

To note about this clone: Other nucleotide sequences in the sample specify the same CDR3. This chain links TRBV19 with TRBJ2-3, with 11 bases identical to TRBD2. Germline lookup yields CDR1 LNHDA and CDR2 SQIVND (reference sequence). V was clipped by 6 bases and J by 6 bases; unmatched bases: 2. The CDR3 consists of 13 residues. CDR3 sequence: CASSPSGGDTQYF. The CDR3 DNA reads TGTGCCAGTAGCCCTAGCGGGGGGGATACGCAGTATTTT.

The V call is TRBV7-9, the J call TRBJ2-5, with D perhaps matching TRBD1 (5 bases). The CDR3 consists of 14 residues. The germline V and J ends were trimmed by 5 bases and 1 base, with 11 bases remaining between them. Germline-derived CDR1 and CDR2 are SEHNR and FQNEAQ (reference sequence). The CDR3 reads CASSPGRAQETQYF. The CDR3 nucleotides are TGTGCCAGCAGCCCCGGCAGGGCCCAAGAGACCCAGTACTTC.

This clone came up once. The chain combines TRBV18 with TRBJ2-3; 12 positions agree with TRBD1. Germline CDR1 is KGHSH and CDR2 is LQKENI. This CDR3 is 17 amino acids long. With V trimmed by 2 bases and J by 4 bases, 7 bases remained unmatched. CDR3 region: CASSPGTGGPGADTQYF. DNA of the CDR3: TGTGCCAGCTCACCAGGGACAGGGGGCCCCGGGGCAGATACGCAGTATTTT. The whole variable domain, filled in from reference TRBV18 and TRBJ2-3, reads NAGVMQNPRHLVRRRGQEARLRCSPMKGHSHVYWYRQLPEEGLKFMVYLQKENIIDESGMPKERFSAEFPKEGPSILRIQQVVRGDSAAYFCASSPGTGGPGADTQYFGPGTRLTVL.

V usage is TRBV3-1 (or the pseudogene TRBV3-2) and J usage is TRBJ1-2; D gene unclear. Germline CDR1 reads LGHDT; CDR2 reads YNNKEL (reference sequence). V lost 2 bases and J 7 bases, leaving 8 bases between the germline ends. The CDR3 runs 12 residues. DNA for the CDR3: TGTGCCAGCAGCCAACAAAAATGTGGCTACACCTTC. This encodes CASSQQKCGYTF.

There are a few counts of this clone. This chain joins TRBV29-1 and TRBJ2-2, with D tentatively TRBD1 (5 bases). This CDR3 region has 14 residues. V lost 7 bases and J 1 base, leaving 13 bases between the germline ends. CDR1 and CDR2 from the germline V gene are SQVTM and ANQGSEA. The CDR3 protein is CSALNRLNTGELFF. In DNA, the CDR3 is TGCAGCGCCCTGAACAGGCTGAACACCGGGGAGCTGTTTTTT.

The chain joins TRBV28 to TRBJ1-1; D is uncertain. The ends were cut back, 2 bases at V and 1 base at J, with 5 bases in the middle. This CDR3 has 13 amino acids. Germline assignment: CDR1 MDHEN and CDR2 SYDVKM. The CDR3 spells CASSLLRNTEAFF. CDR3 sequence (DNA): TGTGCCAGCAGTTTACTCAGGAACACTGAAGCTTTCTTT.

The V and J genes are TRBV5-4 and TRBJ2-2; 10 bases align to TRBD1. This CDR3 region has 15 residues. J gave up 3 bases and V 4 bases, and 3 bases lay outside the gene matches. Germline assignment: CDR1 SGHNT and CDR2 YYREEE (reference sequence). The CDR3 sequence: CASSEGQGYTGELFF. The CDR3 bases are TGTGCCAGCAGCGAGGGACAGGGGTACACCGGGGAGCTGTTTTTT. Complete variable domain (other parts from reference TRBV5-4 and TRBJ2-2): ETGVTQSPTHLIKTRGQQVTLRCSSQSGHNTVSWYQQALGQGPQFIFQYYREEENGRGNFPPRFSGLQFPNYSSELNVNALELDDSALYLCASSEGQGYTGELFFGEGSRLTVL.

This clone counts as medium-sized (0.01 to 0.1%). This sequence joins TRBV2 and TRBJ1-2; D uncertain. Germline-derived CDR1 and CDR2 are SNHLY and FYNNEI. There are 13 residues in the CDR3. V gave up 7 bases and J gave up 4 bases, with 13 bases separating them. The CDR3 DNA reads as TGTGCCAGCAACCCTGAGGGTTCCTATGGCTACACCTTC. This gives the protein CASNPEGSYGYTF.